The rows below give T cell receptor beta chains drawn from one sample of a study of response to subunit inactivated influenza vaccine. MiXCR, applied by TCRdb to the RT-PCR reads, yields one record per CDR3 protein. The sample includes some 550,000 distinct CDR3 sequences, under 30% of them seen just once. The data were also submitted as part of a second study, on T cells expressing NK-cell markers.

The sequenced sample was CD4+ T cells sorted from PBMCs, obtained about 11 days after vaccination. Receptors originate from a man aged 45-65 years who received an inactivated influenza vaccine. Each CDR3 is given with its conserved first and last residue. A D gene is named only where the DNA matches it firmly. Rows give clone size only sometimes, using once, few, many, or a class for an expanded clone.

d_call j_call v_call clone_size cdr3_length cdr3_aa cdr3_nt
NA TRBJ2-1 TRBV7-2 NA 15 CASSLRRGAYNEQFF TGTGCCAGCAGCTTAAGAAGGGGCGCTTACAATGAGCAGTTCTTC
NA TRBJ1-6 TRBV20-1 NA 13 CSANRVSGSPLHF TGCAGTGCTAACAGGGTTTCCGGTTCACCCCTCCACTTT
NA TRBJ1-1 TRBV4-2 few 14 CASSDEIWGTEAFF TGTGCCAGCTCTGATGAAATATGGGGGACTGAAGCTTTCTTT
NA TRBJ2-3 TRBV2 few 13 CASRDISTDTQYF TGTGCCAGCAGAGATATCAGCACAGATACGCAGTATTTT
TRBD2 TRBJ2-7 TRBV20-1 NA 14 CSAPGAAGGHEQYF TGCAGTGCTCCAGGGGCGGCGGGAGGGCACGAGCAGTACTTC
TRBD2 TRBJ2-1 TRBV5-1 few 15 CASSFLSGGDNEQFF TGCGCCAGCAGCTTCCTCAGCGGGGGGGACAATGAGCAGTTCTTC
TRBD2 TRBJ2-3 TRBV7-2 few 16 CASSPTTSGGWDTQYF TGTGCCAGCAGTCCAACGACTAGCGGGGGTTGGGATACGCAGTATTTT
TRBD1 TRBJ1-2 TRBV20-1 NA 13 CSAPGQGNYGYTF TGCAGTGCTCCAGGACAGGGCAACTATGGCTACACCTTC
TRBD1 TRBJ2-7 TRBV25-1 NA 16 CASSEFGQGATYEQYF TGTGCCAGCAGTGAATTCGGGCAGGGGGCAACCTACGAGCAGTACTTC
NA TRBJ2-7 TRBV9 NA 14 CASSVTGLPYEQYF TGTGCCAGCAGCGTGACAGGACTCCCTTACGAGCAGTACTTC
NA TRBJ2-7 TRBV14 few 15 CASRSALGSSYEQYF TGTGCCAGCAGATCGGCGTTAGGGAGCTCCTACGAGCAGTACTTC
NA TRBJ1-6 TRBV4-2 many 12 CASSQADSPLHF TGTGCCAGCAGCCAAGCAGATTCACCCCTCCACTTT
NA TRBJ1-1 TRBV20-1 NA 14 CSARVPGVDTEAFF TGCAGTGCTAGAGTACCGGGCGTGGACACTGAAGCTTTCTTT
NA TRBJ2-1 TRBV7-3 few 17 CASSLRSSVRSYNEQFF TGTGCCAGCAGCTTAAGGTCTAGCGTCAGGTCCTACAATGAGCAGTTCTTC
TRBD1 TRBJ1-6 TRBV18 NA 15 CASSSDRPYNSPLHF TGTGCCAGCTCATCGGACAGGCCCTATAATTCACCCCTCCACTTT
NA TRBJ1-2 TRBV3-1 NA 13 CASSQTGTYGYTF TGTGCCAGCAGCCAAACAGGGACCTATGGCTACACCTTC
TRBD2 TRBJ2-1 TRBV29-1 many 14 CSVARGDLNNEQFF TGCAGCGTCGCCCGGGGGGACTTGAACAATGAGCAGTTCTTC
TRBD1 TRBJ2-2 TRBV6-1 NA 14 CAIRGTGNTGELFF TGTGCCATACGGGGGACAGGGAACACCGGGGAGCTGTTTTTT
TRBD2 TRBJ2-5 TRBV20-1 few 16 CSATRTSGSVQETQYF TGCAGTGCTACCCGGACTAGCGGGAGCGTACAAGAGACCCAGTACTTC
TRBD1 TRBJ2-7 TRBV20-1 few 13 CSARTGSLDEQYF TGCAGTGCTAGGACAGGGTCCCTCGACGAGCAGTACTTC
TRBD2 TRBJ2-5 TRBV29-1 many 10 CSGGGETQYF TGCAGCGGCGGGGGGGAGACCCAGTACTTC
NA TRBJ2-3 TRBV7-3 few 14 CASSAGQGTDTQYF TGTGCCAGCAGCGCCGGCCAAGGGACAGATACGCAGTATTTT
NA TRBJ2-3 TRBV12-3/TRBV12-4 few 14 CASSLGRRGDTQYF TGTGCCAGCAGTTTAGGACGGAGGGGGGATACGCAGTATTTT
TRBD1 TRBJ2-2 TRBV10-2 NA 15 CASSGQGVQTGELFF TGCGCCAGCAGTGGACAGGGGGTTCAGACCGGGGAGCTGTTTTTT
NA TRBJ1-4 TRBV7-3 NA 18 CASSLWIGGGGPHEKLFF TGTGCCAGCAGCTTATGGATCGGGGGGGGCGGACCTCATGAAAAACTGTTTTTT
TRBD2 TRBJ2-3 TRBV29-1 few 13 CSVRLAMTDTQYF TGCAGCGTTCGACTAGCGATGACAGATACGCAGTATTTT
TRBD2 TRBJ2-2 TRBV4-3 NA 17 CASSQDAAGANTGELFF TGCGCCAGCAGCCAAGACGCGGCGGGAGCGAACACCGGGGAGCTGTTTTTT
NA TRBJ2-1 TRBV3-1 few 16 CASSALGWRDDNEQFF TGTGCCAGCAGCGCCTTAGGTTGGAGGGATGACAATGAGCAGTTCTTC
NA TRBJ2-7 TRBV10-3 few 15 CAISESGGITNEQYF TGTGCCATCAGTGAGTCCGGAGGGATTACTAACGAGCAGTACTTC
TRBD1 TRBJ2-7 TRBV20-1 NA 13 CSAKDRDGYEQYF TGCAGTGCTAAGGACAGGGACGGATACGAGCAGTACTTC
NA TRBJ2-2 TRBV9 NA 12 CASSEDSGELFF TGTGCCAGCAGCGAGGACAGCGGGGAGCTGTTTTTT
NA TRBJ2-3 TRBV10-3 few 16 CAISEARGSSTDTQYF TGTGCCATCAGTGAGGCGCGGGGATCTAGCACAGATACGCAGTATTTT
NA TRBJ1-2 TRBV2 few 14 CASSPQGLDYGYTF TGTGCCAGCAGCCCCCAGGGGTTGGACTATGGCTACACCTTC
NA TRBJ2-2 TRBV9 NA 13 CASSPHFTGELFF TGTGCCAGCAGCCCCCATTTCACCGGGGAGCTGTTTTTT
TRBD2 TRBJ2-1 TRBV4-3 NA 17 CASSQETSGGGRYEQFF TGCGCCAGCAGCCAAGAAACTAGCGGGGGGGGAAGGTACGAGCAGTTCTTC
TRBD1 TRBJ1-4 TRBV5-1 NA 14 CASSLDTGEEKLFF TGCGCCAGCAGCTTGGATACAGGGGAAGAAAAACTGTTTTTT
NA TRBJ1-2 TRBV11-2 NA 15 CASSLGRGAGSGYTF TGTGCCAGCAGCTTAGGTCGGGGGGCTGGAAGTGGCTACACCTTC
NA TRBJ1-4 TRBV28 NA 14 CASSLPRGEEKLFF TGTGCCAGCAGTTTACCCAGAGGGGAAGAAAAACTGTTTTTT
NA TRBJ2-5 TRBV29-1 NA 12 CSVGAIQETQYF TGCAGCGTTGGGGCCATCCAAGAGACCCAGTACTTC
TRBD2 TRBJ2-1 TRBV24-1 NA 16 CATSDFTSGRFNEQFF TGTGCCACCAGTGATTTTACCAGCGGGAGGTTCAATGAGCAGTTCTTC
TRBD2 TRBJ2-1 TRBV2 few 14 CASIASGIYNEQFF TGTGCCAGCATTGCCAGCGGGATATACAATGAGCAGTTCTTC
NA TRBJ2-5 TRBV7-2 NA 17 CASSLRTAAEPQETQYF TGTGCCAGCAGCCTCCGTACGGCGGCGGAGCCGCAAGAGACCCAGTACTTC
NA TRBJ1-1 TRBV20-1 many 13 CSATDSLGAEAFF TGCAGTGCCACTGACAGCCTTGGGGCTGAAGCTTTCTTT
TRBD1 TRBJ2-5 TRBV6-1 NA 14 CASSRDSGFGAQYF TGTGCCAGCAGTAGGGACAGTGGTTTTGGGGCCCAGTACTTC
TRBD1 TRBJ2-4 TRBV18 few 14 CASSPPAGGNIQYF TGTGCCAGCTCACCACCCGCAGGGGGAAACATTCAGTACTTC
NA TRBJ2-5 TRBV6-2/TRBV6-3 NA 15 CASSPQDGRSETQYF TGTGCCAGCAGTCCCCAGGACGGACGCTCCGAGACCCAGTACTTC
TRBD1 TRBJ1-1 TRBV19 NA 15 CASSRTLQGYTEAFF TGTGCCAGTAGCAGGACGCTACAGGGGTACACTGAAGCTTTCTTT
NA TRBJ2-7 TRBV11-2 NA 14 CASSPEWVFYEQYF TGTGCCAGCAGCCCCGAGTGGGTGTTCTACGAGCAGTACTTC
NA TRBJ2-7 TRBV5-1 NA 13 CASSLAGASDEYF TGCGCCAGCAGCTTGGCCGGGGCTAGCGATGAGTACTTC
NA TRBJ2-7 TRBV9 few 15 CASSVGAGTLYEQYF TGTGCCAGCAGCGTAGGAGCAGGGACACTCTACGAGCAGTACTTC
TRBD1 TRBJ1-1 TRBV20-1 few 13 CSARVPGGPEAFF TGCAGTGCTAGAGTCCCAGGGGGCCCTGAAGCTTTCTTT
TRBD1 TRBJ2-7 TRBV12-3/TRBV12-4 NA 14 CASSLTGGVHEQYF TGTGCCAGCAGTCTGACAGGGGGTGTCCACGAGCAGTACTTC
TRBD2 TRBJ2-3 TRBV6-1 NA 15 CASSIGLAGADTQYF TGTGCCAGCAGTATTGGACTAGCGGGAGCAGATACGCAGTATTTT
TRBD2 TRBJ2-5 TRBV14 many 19 CASSQALGLASGPRETQYF TGTGCCAGCAGCCAAGCCCTCGGACTAGCGTCGGGACCAAGAGAGACCCAGTACTTC
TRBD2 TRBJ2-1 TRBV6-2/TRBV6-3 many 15 CASSISGTFYNEQFF TGTGCCAGCAGTATTAGCGGGACCTTCTACAATGAGCAGTTCTTC
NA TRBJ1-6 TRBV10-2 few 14 CASSDWVLGSPLHF TGCGCCAGCAGTGACTGGGTATTAGGTTCACCCCTCCACTTT
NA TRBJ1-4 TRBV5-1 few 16 CASSLGTDATNEKLFF TGCGCCAGCAGCCTCGGGACGGATGCAACTAATGAAAAACTGTTTTTT
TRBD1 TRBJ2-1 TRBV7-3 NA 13 CASSAGTGHEQFF TGTGCCAGCAGCGCCGGGACAGGGCATGAGCAGTTCTTC
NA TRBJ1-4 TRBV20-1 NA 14 CSALTRGYGEKLFF TGCAGTGCTCTCACCAGGGGTTACGGTGAAAAACTGTTTTTT
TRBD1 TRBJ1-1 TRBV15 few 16 CATSRGDRGLGTEAFF TGTGCCACCAGCAGAGGGGACAGGGGGCTGGGGACTGAAGCTTTCTTT